This is a list of T cell receptor beta chains from one sample in a study of Ad26.COV2.S vaccination and SARS-CoV-2 variants. Only in-frame clones appear in the TCRdb table, and some are missing; sequencing was by immunoSEQ multiplex PCR. The sample carries about 350,000 clones, approximately 90% recorded once. The input for sequencing was peripheral blood, taken in a trial of Ad26.COV2.S vaccine versus placebo. These receptors were obtained from a person aged 18-65 years who received the Ad26.COV2.S COVID-19 vaccine or a placebo. Both conserved end residues are part of each CDR3. Each record gives: clone size, J gene, D gene, V gene, CDR3 DNA, CDR3 protein. D genes are given only for firm matches. A clone size is listed for some rows: how often the clone was seen (once, few, many), or a class if it is expanded.

clone_size: -
j_call: TRBJ2-7
d_call: -
v_call: TRBV15
cdr3_nt: TGTGCCACCAGCAGAGCCGGGGGGCCGCGGGAGCAGTACTTC
cdr3_aa: CATSRAGGPREQYF

clone_size: -
j_call: TRBJ2-1
d_call: -
v_call: TRBV5-6
cdr3_nt: TGTGCCAGCAGCCCGACAGTGGCCAGCTCCTACAATGAGCAGTTCTTC
cdr3_aa: CASSPTVASSYNEQFF

clone_size: once
j_call: TRBJ2-4
d_call: -
v_call: TRBV7-2
cdr3_nt: TGTGCCAGCAGCCCTGACAGACTAGCCAAAAACATTCAGTACTTC
cdr3_aa: CASSPDRLAKNIQYF

clone_size: -
j_call: TRBJ1-5
d_call: -
v_call: TRBV10-1
cdr3_nt: TGCGCCAGCAGCGCCCCCACGGGGGTCTGGAGCAATCAGCCCCAGCATTTT
cdr3_aa: CASSAPTGVWSNQPQHF

clone_size: -
j_call: TRBJ1-4
d_call: TRBD1
v_call: TRBV27
cdr3_nt: TGTGCCAGCAGTGCCGTTAGCGCCAGGGGGGAAAAACTGTTTTTT
cdr3_aa: CASSAVSARGEKLFF

clone_size: -
j_call: TRBJ1-6
d_call: TRBD1
v_call: TRBV9
cdr3_nt: TGTGCCAGCAGTAAGACCGGGACAGATAATTCACCCCTCCACTTT
cdr3_aa: CASSKTGTDNSPLHF

clone_size: once
j_call: TRBJ2-1
d_call: -
v_call: TRBV11-2
cdr3_nt: TGTGCCAGCAGCTTAGCTGGAGCGGGCTACAATGAGCAGTTCTTC
cdr3_aa: CASSLAGAGYNEQFF

clone_size: -
j_call: TRBJ2-7
d_call: -
v_call: TRBV19
cdr3_nt: TGTGCCAGTAGTCGGTCGCATGGTGGCTACGAGCAGTACTTC
cdr3_aa: CASSRSHGGYEQYF

clone_size: -
j_call: TRBJ2-5
d_call: TRBD2
v_call: TRBV29-1
cdr3_nt: TGCAGCGTGGAAGCGGGGGGGCTCGGGGAGACCCAGTACTTC
cdr3_aa: CSVEAGGLGETQYF

clone_size: few
j_call: TRBJ2-2
d_call: TRBD1
v_call: TRBV5-1
cdr3_nt: TGCGCCAGCAGCCCCCTGACAGGGGCGGTAGACACCGGGGAGCTGTTTTTT
cdr3_aa: CASSPLTGAVDTGELFF

clone_size: -
j_call: TRBJ1-1
d_call: -
v_call: TRBV28
cdr3_nt: TGTGCCAGCAGTTTAGGGAGGAACACTGAAGCTTTCTTT
cdr3_aa: CASSLGRNTEAFF

clone_size: -
j_call: TRBJ2-1
d_call: TRBD2
v_call: TRBV2
cdr3_nt: TGTGCCACAGCGGGGGGCGCCTACAATGAGCAGTTCTTC
cdr3_aa: CATAGGAYNEQFF

clone_size: -
j_call: TRBJ1-5
d_call: -
v_call: TRBV6-2/TRBV6-3
cdr3_nt: TGTGCCAGCAGTAGAGCGGGACACCTTAGCAATCAGCCCCAGCATTTT
cdr3_aa: CASSRAGHLSNQPQHF

clone_size: few
j_call: TRBJ1-6
d_call: -
v_call: TRBV27
cdr3_nt: TGTGCCAGCAGTTTCGGCCGGGGAGTTAAGTCACCCCTCCACTTT
cdr3_aa: CASSFGRGVKSPLHF

clone_size: -
j_call: TRBJ2-7
d_call: -
v_call: TRBV7-2
cdr3_nt: TGTGCCAGCAGCTTAGAGACAGTCTCCTACGAGCAGTACTTC
cdr3_aa: CASSLETVSYEQYF

clone_size: -
j_call: TRBJ1-6
d_call: -
v_call: TRBV13
cdr3_nt: TGTGCCAGCAGTCAACAAGGAGGGAGCTCCTATAATTCACCCCTCCACTTT
cdr3_aa: CASSQQGGSSYNSPLHF

clone_size: -
j_call: TRBJ2-5
d_call: TRBD2
v_call: TRBV7-2
cdr3_nt: TGTGCCAGCAGCTTCAAACCGGGACTAGCCCCAGAGACCCAGTACTTC
cdr3_aa: CASSFKPGLAPETQYF

clone_size: -
j_call: TRBJ2-3
d_call: -
v_call: TRBV6-6
cdr3_nt: TGTGCCAGCAGTTACTCGCAGGGGGAGGGAACAGATACGCAGTATTTT
cdr3_aa: CASSYSQGEGTDTQYF

clone_size: -
j_call: TRBJ2-7
d_call: -
v_call: TRBV10-3
cdr3_nt: TGTGCCACCCTAGGGATCCCGACCTACGAGCAGTACTTC
cdr3_aa: CATLGIPTYEQYF

clone_size: -
j_call: TRBJ1-6
d_call: TRBD1
v_call: TRBV5-1
cdr3_nt: TGCGCCAGCAGCTTGGTCGGGACAGGGTTCGGGTCACCCCTCCACTTT
cdr3_aa: CASSLVGTGFGSPLHF

clone_size: -
j_call: TRBJ2-5
d_call: TRBD2
v_call: TRBV9
cdr3_nt: TGTGCCAGCAGTCGAGCGGGGAACCAAGAGACCCAGTACTTC
cdr3_aa: CASSRAGNQETQYF

clone_size: -
j_call: TRBJ2-7
d_call: -
v_call: TRBV11-2
cdr3_nt: TGTGCCAGCAGCTTAGATGTGGGGCCTCACGAGCAGTACTTC
cdr3_aa: CASSLDVGPHEQYF

clone_size: -
j_call: TRBJ2-5
d_call: -
v_call: TRBV5-1
cdr3_nt: TGCGCCAGCAGCGCATCGGGGGAGACCCAGTACTTC
cdr3_aa: CASSASGETQYF

clone_size: -
j_call: TRBJ2-7
d_call: -
v_call: TRBV2
cdr3_nt: TGTGCCAGCACCACGGGGTTTGGGTACGAGCAGTACTTC
cdr3_aa: CASTTGFGYEQYF

clone_size: -
j_call: TRBJ2-6
d_call: -
v_call: TRBV21-1
cdr3_nt: TGTGCCAGCAGCAAAGAAGTGGACAGTACCTTCGTGAGCTCTGGGGCCAACGTCCTGACTTTC
cdr3_aa: CASSKEVDSTFVSSGANVLTF

clone_size: -
j_call: TRBJ2-5
d_call: -
v_call: TRBV6-5
cdr3_nt: TGTGCCAGCAGAGATCTTGGGCGGGTGCAGGAGACCCAGTACTTC
cdr3_aa: CASRDLGRVQETQYF

clone_size: -
j_call: TRBJ1-4
d_call: -
v_call: TRBV30
cdr3_nt: TGTGCCTGGAAGGGGGGAATTCATGAAAAACTGTTTTTT
cdr3_aa: CAWKGGIHEKLFF